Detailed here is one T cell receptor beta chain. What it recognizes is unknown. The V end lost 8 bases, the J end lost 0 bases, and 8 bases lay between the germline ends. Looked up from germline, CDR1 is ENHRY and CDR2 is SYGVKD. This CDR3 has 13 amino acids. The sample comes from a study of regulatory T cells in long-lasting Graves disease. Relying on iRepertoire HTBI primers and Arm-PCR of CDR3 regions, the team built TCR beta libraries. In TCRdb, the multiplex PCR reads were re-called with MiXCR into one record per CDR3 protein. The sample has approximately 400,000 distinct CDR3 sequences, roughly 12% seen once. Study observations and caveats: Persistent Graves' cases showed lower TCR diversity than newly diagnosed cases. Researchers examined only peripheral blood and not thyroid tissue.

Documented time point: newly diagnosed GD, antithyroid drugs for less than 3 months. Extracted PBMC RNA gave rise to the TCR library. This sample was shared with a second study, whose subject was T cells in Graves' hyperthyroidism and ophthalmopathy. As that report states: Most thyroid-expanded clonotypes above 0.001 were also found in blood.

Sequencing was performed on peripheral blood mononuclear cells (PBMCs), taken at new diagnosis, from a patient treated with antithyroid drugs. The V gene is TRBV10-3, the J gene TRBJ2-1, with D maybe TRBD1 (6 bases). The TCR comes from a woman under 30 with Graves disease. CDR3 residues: CAIGQSSYNEQFF. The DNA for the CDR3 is TGTGCCATCGGACAGAGCTCCTACAATGAGCAGTTCTTC.